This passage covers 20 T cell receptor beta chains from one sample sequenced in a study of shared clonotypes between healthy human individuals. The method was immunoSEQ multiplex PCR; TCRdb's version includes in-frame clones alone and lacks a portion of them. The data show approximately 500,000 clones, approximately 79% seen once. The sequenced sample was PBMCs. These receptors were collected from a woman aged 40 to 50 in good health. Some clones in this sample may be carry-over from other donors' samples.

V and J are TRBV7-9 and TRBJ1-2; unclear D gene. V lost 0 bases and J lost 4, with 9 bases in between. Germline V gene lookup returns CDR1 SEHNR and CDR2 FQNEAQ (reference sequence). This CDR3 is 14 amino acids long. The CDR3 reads CASSLAAIGYGYTF. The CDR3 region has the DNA TGTGCCAGCAGCTTAGCTGCTATCGGCTATGGCTACACCTTC.

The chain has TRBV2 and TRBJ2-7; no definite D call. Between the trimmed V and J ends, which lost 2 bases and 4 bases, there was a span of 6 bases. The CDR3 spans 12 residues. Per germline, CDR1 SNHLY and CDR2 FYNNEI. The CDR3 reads CASSELGYEQYF. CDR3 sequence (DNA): TGTGCCAGCAGTGAATTGGGGTACGAGCAGTACTTC. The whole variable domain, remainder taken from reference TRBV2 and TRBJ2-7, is EPEVTQTPSHQVTQMGQEVILRCVPISNHLYFYWYRQILGQKVEFLVSFYNNEISEKSEIFDDQFSVERPDGSNFTLKIRSTKLEDSAMYFCASSELGYEQYFGPGTRLTVT.

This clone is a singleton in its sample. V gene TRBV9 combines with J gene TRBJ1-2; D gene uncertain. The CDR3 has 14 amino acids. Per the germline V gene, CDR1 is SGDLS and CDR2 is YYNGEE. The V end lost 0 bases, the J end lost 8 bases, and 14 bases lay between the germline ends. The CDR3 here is CASSVGGFSGGYTF. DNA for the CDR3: TGTGCCAGCAGCGTAGGTGGTTTTTCTGGAGGCTACACCTTC.

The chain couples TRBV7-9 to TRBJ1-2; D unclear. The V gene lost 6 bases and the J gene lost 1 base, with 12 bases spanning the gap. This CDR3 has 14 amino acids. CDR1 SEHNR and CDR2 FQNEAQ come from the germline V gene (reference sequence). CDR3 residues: CASSSDVNNYGYTF. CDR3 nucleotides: TGTGCCAGCAGTTCCGATGTGAATAACTATGGCTACACCTTC.

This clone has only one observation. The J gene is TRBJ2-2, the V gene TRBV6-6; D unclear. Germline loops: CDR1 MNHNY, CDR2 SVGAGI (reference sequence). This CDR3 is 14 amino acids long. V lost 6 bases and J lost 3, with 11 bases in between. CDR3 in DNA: TGTGCCAGCAGAACCGGGCTGGACACCGGGGAGCTGTTTTTT. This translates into CASRTGLDTGELFF.

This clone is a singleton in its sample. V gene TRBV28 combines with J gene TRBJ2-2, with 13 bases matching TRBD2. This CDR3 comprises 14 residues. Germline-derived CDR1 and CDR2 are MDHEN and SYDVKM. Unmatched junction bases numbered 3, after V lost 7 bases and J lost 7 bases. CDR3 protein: CASNRLAGGGELFF. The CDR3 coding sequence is TGTGCCAGCAACCGACTAGCGGGGGGCGGGGAGCTGTTTTTT.

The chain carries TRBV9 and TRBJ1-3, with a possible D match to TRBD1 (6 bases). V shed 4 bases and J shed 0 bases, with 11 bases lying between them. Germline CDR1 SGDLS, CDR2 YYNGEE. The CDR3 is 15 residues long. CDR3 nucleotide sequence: TGTGCCAGCAGCTCCCGGACAGACTCTGGAAACACCATATATTTT. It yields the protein CASSSRTDSGNTIYF.

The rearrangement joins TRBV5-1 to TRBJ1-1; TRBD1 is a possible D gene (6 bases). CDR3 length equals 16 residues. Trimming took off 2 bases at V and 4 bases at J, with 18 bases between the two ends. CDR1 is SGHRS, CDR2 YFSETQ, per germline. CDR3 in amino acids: CASSFNVRDTATEAFF. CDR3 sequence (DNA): TGCGCCAGCAGCTTCAATGTCCGGGACACGGCCACTGAAGCTTTCTTT.

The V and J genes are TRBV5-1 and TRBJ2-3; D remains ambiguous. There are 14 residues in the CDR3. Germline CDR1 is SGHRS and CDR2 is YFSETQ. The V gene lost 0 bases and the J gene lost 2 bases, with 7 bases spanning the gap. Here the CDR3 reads CASSLGQNTDTQYF. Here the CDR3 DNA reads TGCGCCAGCAGCTTGGGGCAGAACACAGATACGCAGTATTTT.

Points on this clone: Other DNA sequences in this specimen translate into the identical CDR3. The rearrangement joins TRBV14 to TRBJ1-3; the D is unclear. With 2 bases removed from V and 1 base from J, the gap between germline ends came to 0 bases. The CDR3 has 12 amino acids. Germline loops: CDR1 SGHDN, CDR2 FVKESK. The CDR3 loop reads CASSQSGNTIYF. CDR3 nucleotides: TGTGCCAGCAGCCAATCTGGAAACACCATATATTTT.

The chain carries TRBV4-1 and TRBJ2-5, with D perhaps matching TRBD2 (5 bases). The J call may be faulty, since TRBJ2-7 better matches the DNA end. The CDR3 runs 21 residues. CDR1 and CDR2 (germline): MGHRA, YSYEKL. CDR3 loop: CASSQDVPRAGFVGVPYEQYF. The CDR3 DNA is TGCGCCAGCAGCCAAGATGTGCCGCGGGCAGGCTTCGTGGGTGTTCCCTACGAGCAGTACTTC.

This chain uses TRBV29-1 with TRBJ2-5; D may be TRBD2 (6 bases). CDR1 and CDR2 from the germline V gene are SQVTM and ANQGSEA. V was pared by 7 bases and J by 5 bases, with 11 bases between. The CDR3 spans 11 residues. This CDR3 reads CSAREWETQYF. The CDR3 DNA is TGCAGCGCCCGGGAGTGGGAGACCCAGTACTTC.

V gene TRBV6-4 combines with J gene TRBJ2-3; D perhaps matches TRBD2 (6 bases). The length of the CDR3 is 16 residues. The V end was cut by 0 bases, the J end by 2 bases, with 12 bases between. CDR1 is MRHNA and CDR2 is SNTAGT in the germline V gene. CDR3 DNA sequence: TGTGCCAGCAGTGACTCGATGGGACTCCACACAGATACGCAGTATTTT. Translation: CASSDSMGLHTDTQYF.

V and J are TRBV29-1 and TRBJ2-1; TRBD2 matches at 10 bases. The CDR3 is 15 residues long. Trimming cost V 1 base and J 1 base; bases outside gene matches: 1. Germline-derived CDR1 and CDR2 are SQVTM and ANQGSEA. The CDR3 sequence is CSVEGTSGSYNEQFF. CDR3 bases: TGCAGCGTTGAAGGGACTAGCGGTTCCTACAATGAGCAGTTCTTC.

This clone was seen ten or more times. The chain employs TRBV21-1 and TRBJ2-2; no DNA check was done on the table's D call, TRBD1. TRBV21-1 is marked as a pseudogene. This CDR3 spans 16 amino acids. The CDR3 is CASSRFRQGAAGELFF. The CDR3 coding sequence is TGTGCCAGCAGCAGGTTTAGACAGGGGGCGGCCGGGGAGCTGTTTTTT.

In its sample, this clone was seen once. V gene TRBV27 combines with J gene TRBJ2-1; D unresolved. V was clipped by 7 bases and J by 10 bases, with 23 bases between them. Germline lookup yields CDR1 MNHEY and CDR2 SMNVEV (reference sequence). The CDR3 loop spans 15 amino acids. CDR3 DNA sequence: TGTGCCAGCATTCAACCCGGAACAACGGGCTACGAGCAGTTCTTC. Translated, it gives CASIQPGTTGYEQFF.

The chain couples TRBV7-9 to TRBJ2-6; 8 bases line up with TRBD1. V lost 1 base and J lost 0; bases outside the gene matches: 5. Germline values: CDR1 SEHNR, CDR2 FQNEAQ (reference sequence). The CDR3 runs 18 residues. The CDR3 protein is CASSLGTGKGSGANVLTF. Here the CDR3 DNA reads TGTGCCAGCAGCTTAGGGACAGGGAAAGGCTCTGGGGCCAACGTCCTGACTTTC.

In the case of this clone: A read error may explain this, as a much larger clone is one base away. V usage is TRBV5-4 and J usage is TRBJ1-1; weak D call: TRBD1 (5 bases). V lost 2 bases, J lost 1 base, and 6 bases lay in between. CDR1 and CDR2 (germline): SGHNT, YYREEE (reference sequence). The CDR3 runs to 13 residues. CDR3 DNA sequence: TGTGCCAGCAGCTTCGGACAGAACACTGAAGCTTTCTTT. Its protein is CASSFGQNTEAFF.

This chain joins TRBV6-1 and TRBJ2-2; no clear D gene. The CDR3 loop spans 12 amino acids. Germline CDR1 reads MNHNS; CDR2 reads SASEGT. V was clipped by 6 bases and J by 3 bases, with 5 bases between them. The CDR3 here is CASRFYTGELFF. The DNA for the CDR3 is TGTGCCAGCAGATTCTACACCGGGGAGCTGTTTTTT.

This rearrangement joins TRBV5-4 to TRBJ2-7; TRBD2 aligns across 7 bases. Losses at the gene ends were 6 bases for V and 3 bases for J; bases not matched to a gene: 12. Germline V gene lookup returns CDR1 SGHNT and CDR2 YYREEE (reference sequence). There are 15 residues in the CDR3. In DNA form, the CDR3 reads TGTGCCAGCACCTCGAGCGGCGGGAGTGTCTACGAGCAGTACTTC. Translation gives CASTSSGGSVYEQYF.